What follows are 19 T cell receptor beta chains derived from one specimen sequenced in a study of glioma-infiltrating T cells (dated by TCRdb to the mid-2010s). The sequencing machine was an Illumina MiSeq. TCR alpha and beta CDR3 regions were amplified with the iRepertoire nested amplicon-rescue multiplex PCR (arm-PCR) platform from RNA. The raw public reads went through TCRdb reprocessing: fastp at Q25, MiXCR clone calling, in-frame beta chains kept. Here each entry gathers all rows of one CDR3 protein and keeps the most common genes and DNA. A total of more than 300,000 distinct CDR3 sequences appear in this sample, around 45% of them only once. The ten largest clones capture 12% of the sample. Material for sequencing was glioma tissue, nonneoplastic brain tissue, or PBMCs (not recorded which). The source of these receptors is a human donor with low-grade glioma or glioblastoma, undergoing nonglioma brain surgery, or in good health (not recorded which).

The gene calls are TRBV5-1 and TRBJ1-1; D may be TRBD1 (5 bases). The V gene's germline CDR1 is SGHRS and CDR2 YFSETQ. Trimming took off 9 bases at V and 3 bases at J, with 18 bases between the two ends. The CDR3 runs 14 residues. The CDR3 is CATSTARGDTEAFF. The DNA for the CDR3 is TGCGCCACCTCGACAGCCAGAGGGGACACTGAAGCTTTCTTT.

At least ten counts were recorded for this clonotype. The CDR3 coding sequence is TGTGCCAGCAGTTACCCCCCTCGTCCGGAGTCACGACTAGCGGGGTACTACGAGCAGTACTTC. This translates into CASSYPPRPESRLAGYYEQYF. The chain combines TRBV6-2 or TRBV6-3 with TRBJ2-7, with TRBD2 matching 11 bases. The CDR3 extends over 21 amino acids. Unmatched junction bases numbered 21, after V lost 2 bases and J lost 3 bases. The germline gives CDR1 MNHEY, CDR2 SVGEGT.

This clonotype was seen a handful of times. V and J are TRBV4-1 and TRBJ2-7, with a tentative D call TRBD1 (5 bases). This CDR3 is built from 16 residues. V was trimmed by 5 bases and J by 5 bases, leaving 22 bases between them. CDR1 and CDR2 (germline): MGHRA, YSYEKL. The CDR3 DNA reads as TGCGCCAGCAGCGCGTGGGGCTCCCAAGGAATCGACGAGCAGTACTTC. Amino acid sequence: CASSAWGSQGIDEQYF.

The J gene is TRBJ2-1, the V gene TRBV3-1, with TRBD2 matching over 13 bases. The CDR3 has 15 residues. Germline CDR1 and CDR2: LGHDT and YNNKEL (reference sequence). The J segment lost 9 bases and the V segment lost 4 bases, leaving 6 bases of the junction unmatched. CDR3 DNA sequence: TGTGCCAGCAGCCTCGGACTAGCGGGAGTTCTTGAGCAGTTCTTC. Translation gives CASSLGLAGVLEQFF.

This chain joins TRBV19 and TRBJ2-1; tentatively, D is TRBD1 or TRBD2 (5 bases each). In germline, CDR1 is LNHDA, CDR2 SQIVND (reference sequence). V was pared by 3 bases and J by 8 bases, with 17 bases between. CDR3 length: 15 amino acids. CDR3 sequence (DNA): TGTGCCAGTAGTATGGGGACCACTGATAGGGATGAGCAGTTCTTC. Translated, it gives CASSMGTTDRDEQFF.

This chain connects TRBV27 to TRBJ2-7, with D possibly being TRBD1 (6 bases). The V end lost 5 bases, the J end lost 9 bases, and 26 bases lay between the germline ends. The CDR3 consists of 16 residues. Per the germline V gene, CDR1 is MNHEY and CDR2 is SMNVEV (reference sequence). The CDR3, as DNA: TGTGCCAGCAGTCTTACTACCTTTGGGGGCGTTGGATGGCAGTACTTC. This encodes CASSLTTFGGVGWQYF.

The chain couples TRBV6-5 to TRBJ2-5, with D perhaps given as TRBD1 or TRBD2 (6 bases each). CDR1 and CDR2 from the germline V gene are MNHEY and SVGAGI. The CDR3 covers 15 residues. Trimming took off 6 bases at V and 1 base at J, with 15 bases between the two ends. CDR3 region: CASRLTGAVQETQYF. CDR3 DNA: TGTGCCAGCAGGTTAACGGGGGCAGTCCAAGAGACCCAGTACTTC.

The sample holds a few counts of this clonotype. The rearrangement uses TRBV5-1 and TRBJ2-7; a possible D gene is TRBD2 (5 bases). From germline, CDR1 is SGHRS and CDR2 YFSETQ. V gave up 3 bases and J gave up 4 bases, with 11 bases separating them. The CDR3 contains 13 residues. The CDR3 DNA sequence: TGCGCCAGCAGCTCCAACGGGGATTACGAGCAGTACTTC. Encoded protein: CASSSNGDYEQYF.

The chain has TRBV18 and TRBJ2-1; TRBD2 matches 8 bases. The CDR3 is made up of 15 amino acids. V lost 2 bases to trimming and J lost 6 bases; unmatched junction nucleotides: 6. Germline loops: CDR1 KGHSH, CDR2 LQKENI. The CDR3 here is CASSPSGSGRNEQFF. For the CDR3, the DNA is TGTGCCAGCTCACCAAGCGGGAGTGGACGCAATGAGCAGTTCTTC.

J is TRBJ2-1 and V is TRBV19; 8 nucleotides line up with TRBD2. This CDR3 region has 15 residues. The trim removed 7 bases at V and 8 bases at J, leaving 13 bases unmatched. CDR1 and CDR2 from the germline V gene are LNHDA and SQIVND (reference sequence). Here the CDR3 reads CASNGRGAVVHEQFF. The CDR3 DNA follows: TGTGCCAGTAATGGGCGGGGGGCAGTAGTCCATGAGCAGTTCTTC.

The chain recombines TRBV7-2 with TRBJ2-6, with unresolved D. From germline, CDR1 is SGHTA and CDR2 FQGNSA. This CDR3 spans 14 amino acids. Between the trimmed V and J ends, which lost 7 bases and 2 bases, there was a span of 9 bases. The CDR3 coding sequence is TGTGCCAGCACCTGGGTGGCTGGGGCCAACGTCCTGACTTTC. Encoded protein: CASTWVAGANVLTF.

This chain connects TRBV6-6 to TRBJ2-1; D remains ambiguous. This CDR3 has 13 amino acids. The V gene lost 6 bases and the J gene lost 10 bases, with 16 bases spanning the gap. CDR1 MNHNY and CDR2 SVGAGI come from the germline V gene (reference sequence). The CDR3 here is CASSVAGRSEQFF. The CDR3 DNA follows: TGTGCCAGCAGCGTAGCAGGTAGGAGCGAGCAGTTCTTC.

The sample holds a few counts of this clonotype. The V gene is TRBV2, the J gene TRBJ2-1, with D uncertain. Trimming stripped 3 bases from V and 0 bases from J, with 6 bases between. The germline V gene encodes CDR1 SNHLY and CDR2 FYNNEI. The CDR3 contains 14 residues. The CDR3 DNA reads as TGTGCCAGCAGTGAGAGAAGCTCCTACAATGAGCAGTTCTTC. Translating it yields CASSERSSYNEQFF.

In this sample, this clonotype turned up many times. V is TRBV27 and J is TRBJ2-1; the D call may be TRBD1 or TRBD2 (6 bases each). Trimming removed 5 bases at V and 0 bases at J, with 11 bases between. In germline, CDR1 is MNHEY, CDR2 SMNVEV (reference sequence). This CDR3 spans 15 amino acids. The CDR3 DNA is TGTGCCAGCAGTGGGGGGCCCGGCTCCTACAATGAGCAGTTCTTC. Translating gives CASSGGPGSYNEQFF.

V and J are TRBV28 and TRBJ1-1; the D is unclear. The V end was cut by 8 bases, the J end by 1 base, with 14 bases between. The CDR3 sequence is 14 residues long. Germline V gene lookup returns CDR1 MDHEN and CDR2 SYDVKM. The CDR3 sequence: CASSPSGENTEAFF. The CDR3 nucleotides are TGTGCCAGCTCACCATCCGGGGAGAACACTGAAGCTTTCTTT.

This clonotype was recorded a few times. The chain couples TRBV16 to TRBJ2-7; D not certain. The germline V and J ends were trimmed by 1 base and 4 bases, with 5 bases remaining between them. The CDR3 is 12 amino acids. Germline assignment: CDR1 KGHSY and CDR2 FQNENV. The CDR3 nucleotides are TGTGCCAGCAGCCAATTCGGATACGAGCAGTACTTC. Its protein product is CASSQFGYEQYF.

In the case of this clonotype: This may be a read error, as it is one base from a much larger clone. It is likely a read error, because the conserved phenylalanine at the end of the CDR3 is missing. The chain has TRBV28 and TRBJ2-5; tentatively, D is TRBD1 (6 bases). This CDR3 spans 17 amino acids. V was trimmed by 3 bases and J by 1 base, leaving 18 bases between them. From germline, CDR1 is MDHEN and CDR2 SYDVKM. In DNA form, the CDR3 reads TGTGCCAGCAGTTTGCCTGTCGGGACACCCACCCAAGAGACCCAGTACTCC. It yields the protein CASSLPVGTPTQETQYS.

Worth noting for this clonotype: This may come from a read error, since a much larger clone is one base off. The rearrangement joins TRBV20-1 to TRBJ2-7; no definite D call. The CDR3 covers 12 residues. Trimming stripped 7 bases from V and 3 bases from J, with 13 bases between. CDR1 is DFQATT, CDR2 SNEGSKA, per germline (reference sequence). The CDR3 loop is CSGIGNIYEQYF. In DNA form, the CDR3 reads TGCAGTGGGATAGGGAATATCTACGAGCAGTACTTC.

This clonotype was counted at least ten times. J is TRBJ2-2 and V is TRBV6-2 or TRBV6-3, with D perhaps TRBD1 (5 bases). This CDR3 is 17 amino acids long. V shed 2 bases and J shed 5 bases, with 18 bases lying between them. Looked up from germline, CDR1 is MNHEY and CDR2 is SVGEGT. Here the CDR3 DNA reads TGTGCCAGCAGTTACCTCCCCTGGCAGGGTCGAACCGGGGAGCTGTTTTTT. Translated, it gives CASSYLPWQGRTGELFF.